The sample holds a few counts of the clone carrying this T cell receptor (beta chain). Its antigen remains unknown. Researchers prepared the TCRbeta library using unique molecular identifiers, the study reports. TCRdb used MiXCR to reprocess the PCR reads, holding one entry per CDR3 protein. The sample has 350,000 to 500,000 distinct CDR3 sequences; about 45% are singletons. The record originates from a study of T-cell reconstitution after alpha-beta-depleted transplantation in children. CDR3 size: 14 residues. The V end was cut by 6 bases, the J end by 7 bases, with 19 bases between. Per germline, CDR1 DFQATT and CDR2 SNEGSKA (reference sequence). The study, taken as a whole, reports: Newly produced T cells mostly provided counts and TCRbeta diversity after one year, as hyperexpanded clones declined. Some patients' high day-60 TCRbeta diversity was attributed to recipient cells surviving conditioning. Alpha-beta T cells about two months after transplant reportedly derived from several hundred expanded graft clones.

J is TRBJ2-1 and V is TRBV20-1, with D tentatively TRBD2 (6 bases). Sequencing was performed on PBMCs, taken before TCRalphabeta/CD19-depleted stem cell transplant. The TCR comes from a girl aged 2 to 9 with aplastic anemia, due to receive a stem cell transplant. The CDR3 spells CSATWRAPGNEQFF. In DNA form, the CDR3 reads TGCAGTGCAACATGGAGGGCCCCGGGTAATGAGCAGTTCTTC.